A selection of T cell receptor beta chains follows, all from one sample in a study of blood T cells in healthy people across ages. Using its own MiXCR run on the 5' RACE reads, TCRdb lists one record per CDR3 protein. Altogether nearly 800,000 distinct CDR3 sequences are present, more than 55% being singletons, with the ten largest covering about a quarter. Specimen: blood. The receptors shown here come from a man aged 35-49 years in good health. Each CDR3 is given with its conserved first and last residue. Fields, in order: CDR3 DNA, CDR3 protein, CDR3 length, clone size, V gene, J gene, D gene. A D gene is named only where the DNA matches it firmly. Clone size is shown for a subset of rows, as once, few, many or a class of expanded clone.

cdr3_nt: TGCGCCAGCAGCCAAGCCAAGCGGGACGGGTACAATGAGCAGTTCTTC; cdr3_aa: CASSQAKRDGYNEQFF; cdr3_length: 16; clone_size: .; v_call: TRBV4-1; j_call: TRBJ2-1; d_call: TRBD2
cdr3_nt: TGTGCCAGCAGTTTCCGGCGGGGGGGTTCGGACATTCAGTACTTC; cdr3_aa: CASSFRRGGSDIQYF; cdr3_length: 15; clone_size: .; v_call: TRBV28; j_call: TRBJ2-4; d_call: TRBD2
cdr3_nt: TGTGCCAGCAGCTCCCAGACTAGCGGGACGTTAACCTACGAGCAGTACTTC; cdr3_aa: CASSSQTSGTLTYEQYF; cdr3_length: 17; clone_size: .; v_call: TRBV13; j_call: TRBJ2-7; d_call: TRBD2
cdr3_nt: TGCAGTGCTGGAGATAGAGAGGGGGGCATCTACGAGCAGTACTTC; cdr3_aa: CSAGDREGGIYEQYF; cdr3_length: 15; clone_size: .; v_call: TRBV20-1; j_call: TRBJ2-7; d_call: .
cdr3_nt: TGTGCCAGCAGTTACTCGAGGACCCGGCCGGATACGCAGTATTTT; cdr3_aa: CASSYSRTRPDTQYF; cdr3_length: 15; clone_size: .; v_call: TRBV6-5; j_call: TRBJ2-3; d_call: .
cdr3_nt: TGTGCCAGCAGCCAAGTCCGTCGACCAAACATTCAGTACTTC; cdr3_aa: CASSQVRRPNIQYF; cdr3_length: 14; clone_size: .; v_call: TRBV14; j_call: TRBJ2-4; d_call: .
cdr3_nt: TGTGCCAGCAGCCCGGTGGGCCTAGCCAAAAACATTCAGTACTTC; cdr3_aa: CASSPVGLAKNIQYF; cdr3_length: 15; clone_size: few; v_call: TRBV11-1; j_call: TRBJ2-4; d_call: .
cdr3_nt: TGCAGCGTGGGTGGAGCGGTCGGCAAAAACATTCAGTACTTC; cdr3_aa: CSVGGAVGKNIQYF; cdr3_length: 14; clone_size: .; v_call: TRBV29-1; j_call: TRBJ2-4; d_call: .
cdr3_nt: TGTGCCAGCAGTTTCCGAACTATAGGCCCCAATGAGCAGTTCTTC; cdr3_aa: CASSFRTIGPNEQFF; cdr3_length: 15; clone_size: .; v_call: TRBV28; j_call: TRBJ2-1; d_call: .
cdr3_nt: TGTGCCAGCAGCCTGACCGGGACTAGCGGTACAGATACGCAGTATTTT; cdr3_aa: CASSLTGTSGTDTQYF; cdr3_length: 16; clone_size: .; v_call: TRBV5-4; j_call: TRBJ2-3; d_call: TRBD2
cdr3_nt: TGTGCCAGCAACCATCCCAACAACAATGAGCAGTTCTTC; cdr3_aa: CASNHPNNNEQFF; cdr3_length: 13; clone_size: few; v_call: TRBV7-9; j_call: TRBJ2-1; d_call: .
cdr3_nt: TGTGCCAGCAGTTCGACAGGGGGCTCTGGAAACACCATATATTTT; cdr3_aa: CASSSTGGSGNTIYF; cdr3_length: 15; clone_size: few; v_call: TRBV27; j_call: TRBJ1-3; d_call: TRBD1
cdr3_nt: TGTGCCAGCAGCCAAGATCTGGTTTTCGAGCGGGAGGGCTACGAGCAGTACTTC; cdr3_aa: CASSQDLVFEREGYEQYF; cdr3_length: 18; clone_size: few; v_call: TRBV3-1; j_call: TRBJ2-7; d_call: TRBD2
cdr3_nt: TGTGCCAGCTCACCTATCCGGACCCTGGAGACCCAGTACTTC; cdr3_aa: CASSPIRTLETQYF; cdr3_length: 14; clone_size: .; v_call: TRBV18; j_call: TRBJ2-5; d_call: .
cdr3_nt: TGTGCCAGCAGCTTAGGAGGACAGCGGATTGAACGAGCCCAGTACTTC; cdr3_aa: CASSLGGQRIERAQYF; cdr3_length: 16; clone_size: .; v_call: TRBV7-2; j_call: TRBJ2-4; d_call: .
cdr3_nt: TGTGCCAGCACACAAGGATATGGCTACACCTTC; cdr3_aa: CASTQGYGYTF; cdr3_length: 11; clone_size: .; v_call: TRBV6-1; j_call: TRBJ1-2; d_call: .
cdr3_nt: TGCAGTGCTAGTATCCCAGGGGCTTACACTGAAGCTTTCTTT; cdr3_aa: CSASIPGAYTEAFF; cdr3_length: 14; clone_size: .; v_call: TRBV20-1; j_call: TRBJ1-1; d_call: .
cdr3_nt: TGTGCCACCCACCAGGGTTACGAGCAGTACTTC; cdr3_aa: CATHQGYEQYF; cdr3_length: 11; clone_size: .; v_call: TRBV6-5; j_call: TRBJ2-7; d_call: .
cdr3_nt: TGTGCCAGCAGTGACCCCTCGACGGGCTACGAGCAGTACTTC; cdr3_aa: CASSDPSTGYEQYF; cdr3_length: 14; clone_size: .; v_call: TRBV25-1; j_call: TRBJ2-7; d_call: .
cdr3_nt: TGTGCCAGCACCCTAGCGGGGGGGAGTCGGAATGAGCAGTTCTTC; cdr3_aa: CASTLAGGSRNEQFF; cdr3_length: 15; clone_size: few; v_call: TRBV28; j_call: TRBJ2-1; d_call: TRBD2
cdr3_nt: TGTGCCAGCAGTTTAATAGAGCAGTACTTC; cdr3_aa: CASSLIEQYF; cdr3_length: 10; clone_size: .; v_call: TRBV28; j_call: TRBJ2-7; d_call: .
cdr3_nt: TGTGCCAGCAGTCACGCGTCTGAGCAGTTCTTC; cdr3_aa: CASSHASEQFF; cdr3_length: 11; clone_size: .; v_call: TRBV9; j_call: TRBJ2-1; d_call: .
cdr3_nt: TGCGCCAGCAGCCAAGGATATGTAGGGCACTATGGCTACACCTTC; cdr3_aa: CASSQGYVGHYGYTF; cdr3_length: 15; clone_size: .; v_call: TRBV4-1; j_call: TRBJ1-2; d_call: .
cdr3_nt: TGCAGTGCGAACACAGGCAACGTGGAAAAACTGTTTTTT; cdr3_aa: CSANTGNVEKLFF; cdr3_length: 13; clone_size: few; v_call: TRBV20-1; j_call: TRBJ1-4; d_call: .
cdr3_nt: TGTGCCAGCAGGGTCCAGGGTCAAGAGACCCAGTACTTC; cdr3_aa: CASRVQGQETQYF; cdr3_length: 13; clone_size: .; v_call: TRBV12-3/TRBV12-4; j_call: TRBJ2-5; d_call: .
cdr3_nt: TGTGCCAGCACCATTAGAGTACTAGCGGGCGTCGAGCGGTACTTC; cdr3_aa: CASTIRVLAGVERYF; cdr3_length: 15; clone_size: .; v_call: TRBV6-2/TRBV6-3; j_call: TRBJ2-4; d_call: TRBD2
cdr3_nt: TGTGCCAGCATGGACTTGGCTAGCGGGGGGGCAGGCCGGCAGTTCTTC; cdr3_aa: CASMDLASGGAGRQFF; cdr3_length: 16; clone_size: few; v_call: TRBV6-5; j_call: TRBJ2-1; d_call: TRBD2
cdr3_nt: TGTGCCAGCAGCCAGCTTCGTGGGACTAGCGGGAGCTACGAGCAGTACTTC; cdr3_aa: CASSQLRGTSGSYEQYF; cdr3_length: 17; clone_size: .; v_call: TRBV3-1; j_call: TRBJ2-7; d_call: TRBD2
cdr3_nt: TGTGCCAGCAGCCAGCGACTAGCGGGGGCCCAAGAGACCCAGTACTTC; cdr3_aa: CASSQRLAGAQETQYF; cdr3_length: 16; clone_size: .; v_call: TRBV3-1; j_call: TRBJ2-5; d_call: TRBD2
cdr3_nt: TGTGCCAGCAGCTTCGGGACTAGCGGGAGCAAACAGTACTTC; cdr3_aa: CASSFGTSGSKQYF; cdr3_length: 14; clone_size: .; v_call: TRBV13; j_call: TRBJ2-7; d_call: TRBD2
cdr3_nt: TGTGCCTGGAACGGGACGCGATGTGTCACAGAAGAGACCCAGTACTTC; cdr3_aa: CAWNGTRCVTEETQYF; cdr3_length: 16; clone_size: .; v_call: TRBV14; j_call: TRBJ2-5; d_call: .
cdr3_nt: TGTGCCAGCACGGAGCTTCAGGTGAACTCACCCCTCCACTTT; cdr3_aa: CASTELQVNSPLHF; cdr3_length: 14; clone_size: many; v_call: TRBV13; j_call: TRBJ1-6; d_call: .
cdr3_nt: TGCAGCGTTGGGGGGCACGGACAGGGCCGAGGGAACACTGAAGCTTTCTTT; cdr3_aa: CSVGGHGQGRGNTEAFF; cdr3_length: 17; clone_size: .; v_call: TRBV29-1; j_call: TRBJ1-1; d_call: TRBD1
cdr3_nt: TGTGCCATCAAACCGGGACAGGGGCCTCAGAGGAGTGGCTACACCTTC; cdr3_aa: CAIKPGQGPQRSGYTF; cdr3_length: 16; clone_size: few; v_call: TRBV10-3; j_call: TRBJ1-2; d_call: TRBD1
cdr3_nt: TGTGCCAGCAGCTTATCGCGTTACACTGAAGCTTTCTTT; cdr3_aa: CASSLSRYTEAFF; cdr3_length: 13; clone_size: .; v_call: TRBV7-8; j_call: TRBJ1-1; d_call: .
cdr3_nt: TGTGCCAGCAGTTCCGATTGGCCCGCAAGACAGGGAGATCAGCCCCAGCATTTT; cdr3_aa: CASSSDWPARQGDQPQHF; cdr3_length: 18; clone_size: .; v_call: TRBV28; j_call: TRBJ1-5; d_call: TRBD1
cdr3_nt: TGTGCCAGCAGTTTGGGGACTAGCGGGAGTGGGTACGAGCAGTACTTC; cdr3_aa: CASSLGTSGSGYEQYF; cdr3_length: 16; clone_size: once; v_call: TRBV28; j_call: TRBJ2-7; d_call: TRBD2
cdr3_nt: TGTGCCAGCAGCTTCCTAGTGTTAGCCCCCTACGATGAGCAGTTCTTC; cdr3_aa: CASSFLVLAPYDEQFF; cdr3_length: 16; clone_size: .; v_call: TRBV11-1; j_call: TRBJ2-1; d_call: .
cdr3_nt: TGTGCCAGCAGCCGGGACAGGGTCTCCTACGAGCAGTACTTC; cdr3_aa: CASSRDRVSYEQYF; cdr3_length: 14; clone_size: many; v_call: TRBV11-2; j_call: TRBJ2-7; d_call: TRBD1
cdr3_nt: TGTGCCACCAGCAGAGTTGGGGGGATCCAAGAGACCCAGTACTTC; cdr3_aa: CATSRVGGIQETQYF; cdr3_length: 15; clone_size: once; v_call: TRBV15; j_call: TRBJ2-5; d_call: .
cdr3_nt: TGTGCCAGCAGTGAGGCCGGGACAGGGACCTTGGACTATGGCTACACCTTC; cdr3_aa: CASSEAGTGTLDYGYTF; cdr3_length: 17; clone_size: once; v_call: TRBV25-1; j_call: TRBJ1-2; d_call: TRBD1
cdr3_nt: TGCAGTGCTAGACAGGGCTATAAGCTAGCCAAAAACATTCAGTACTTC; cdr3_aa: CSARQGYKLAKNIQYF; cdr3_length: 16; clone_size: few; v_call: TRBV20-1; j_call: TRBJ2-4; d_call: .
cdr3_nt: TGTGCCAGCAGCCAAGATCTTGAAAATAATTCACCCCTCCACTTT; cdr3_aa: CASSQDLENNSPLHF; cdr3_length: 15; clone_size: .; v_call: TRBV3-1; j_call: TRBJ1-6; d_call: .
cdr3_nt: TGCGCCAGCAGCTTAGTAGTCGTTTCCGGGACAGGGGACTTTTACGAGCAGTACTTC; cdr3_aa: CASSLVVVSGTGDFYEQYF; cdr3_length: 19; clone_size: .; v_call: TRBV7-9; j_call: TRBJ2-7; d_call: TRBD1
cdr3_nt: TGCAGTGCTCCACCGCCCCCCATAGCGGGCCGAGGAGATACGCAGTATTTT; cdr3_aa: CSAPPPPIAGRGDTQYF; cdr3_length: 17; clone_size: .; v_call: TRBV20-1; j_call: TRBJ2-3; d_call: TRBD2
cdr3_nt: TGTGCCACCAGTGATCCGGGTCCTGGAACCTACACCTTC; cdr3_aa: CATSDPGPGTYTF; cdr3_length: 13; clone_size: .; v_call: TRBV24-1; j_call: TRBJ1-2; d_call: .